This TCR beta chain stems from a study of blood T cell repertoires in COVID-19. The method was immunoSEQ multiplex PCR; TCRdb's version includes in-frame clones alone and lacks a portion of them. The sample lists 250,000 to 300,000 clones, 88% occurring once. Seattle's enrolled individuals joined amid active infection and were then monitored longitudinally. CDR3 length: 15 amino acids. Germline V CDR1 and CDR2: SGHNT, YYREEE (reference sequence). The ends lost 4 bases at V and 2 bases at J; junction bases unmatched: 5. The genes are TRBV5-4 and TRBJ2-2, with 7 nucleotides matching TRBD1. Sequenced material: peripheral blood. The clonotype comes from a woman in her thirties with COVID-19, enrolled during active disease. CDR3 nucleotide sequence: TGTGCCAGCAGCGCTGACAGGGCTAACACCGGGGAGCTGTTTTTT. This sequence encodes CASSADRANTGELFF. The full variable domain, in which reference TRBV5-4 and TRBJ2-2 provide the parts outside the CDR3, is ETGVTQSPTHLIKTRGQQVTLRCSSQSGHNTVSWYQQALGQGPQFIFQYYREEENGRGNFPPRFSGLQFPNYSSELNVNALELDDSALYLCASSADRANTGELFFGEGSRLTVL.